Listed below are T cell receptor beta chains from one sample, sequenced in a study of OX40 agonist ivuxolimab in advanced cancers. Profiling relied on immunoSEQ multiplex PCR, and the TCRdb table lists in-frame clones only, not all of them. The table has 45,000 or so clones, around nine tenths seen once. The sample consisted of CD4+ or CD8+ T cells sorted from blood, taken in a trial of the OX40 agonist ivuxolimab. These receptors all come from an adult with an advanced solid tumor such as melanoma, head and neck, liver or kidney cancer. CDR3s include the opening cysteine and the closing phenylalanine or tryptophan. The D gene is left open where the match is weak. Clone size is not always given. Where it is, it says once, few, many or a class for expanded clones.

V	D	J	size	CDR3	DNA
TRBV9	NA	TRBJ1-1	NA	CASSVVSGATEAFF	TGTGCCAGCAGCGTAGTTTCAGGGGCCACTGAAGCTTTCTTT
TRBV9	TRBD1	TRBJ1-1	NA	CASSAQGAGTEAFF	TGTGCCAGCAGCGCTCAGGGGGCGGGGACTGAAGCTTTCTTT
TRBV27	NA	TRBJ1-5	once	CASSPQSGYQPQHF	TGTGCCAGCAGTCCCCAGTCGGGTTATCAGCCCCAGCATTTT
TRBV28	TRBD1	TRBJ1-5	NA	CASSPPLGQIGDSDQPQHF	TGTGCCAGCAGTCCGCCCCTGGGACAGATCGGGGATTCCGATCAGCCCCAGCATTTT
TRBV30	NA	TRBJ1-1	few	CAWSVGGLMAFF	TGTGCCTGGAGTGTAGGGGGGCTGATGGCTTTCTTT
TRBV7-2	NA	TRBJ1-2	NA	CASSFRALFDGYTF	TGTGCCAGCAGCTTCAGGGCCCTCTTTGATGGCTACACCTTC
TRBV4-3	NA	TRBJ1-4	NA	CASSHRNTDEKLFF	TGCGCCAGCAGCCACCGCAACACTGATGAAAAACTGTTTTTT
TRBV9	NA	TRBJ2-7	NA	CASSVGAETYEQYF	TGTGCCAGCAGCGTAGGCGCGGAGACCTACGAGCAGTACTTC
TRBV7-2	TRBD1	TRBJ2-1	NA	CASSWTGQGWYEQFF	TGTGCCAGCAGCTGGACAGGACAGGGGTGGTATGAGCAGTTCTTC
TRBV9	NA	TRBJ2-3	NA	CASSVEGVSDTQYF	TGTGCCAGCAGCGTAGAGGGGGTTTCAGATACGCAGTATTTT
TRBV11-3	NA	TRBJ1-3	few	CASSSRGNTIYF	TGTGCCAGCAGCTCTCGGGGAAACACCATATATTTT
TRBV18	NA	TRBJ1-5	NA	CASSPQGDSNQPQHF	TGTGCCAGCTCACCACAGGGGGATAGCAATCAGCCCCAGCATTTT
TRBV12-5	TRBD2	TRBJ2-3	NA	CALAAGGADTQYF	TGTGCCCTAGCGGCGGGAGGGGCAGATACGCAGTATTTT
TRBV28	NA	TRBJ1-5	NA	CASRSGGLGNQPQHF	TGTGCCAGCAGGTCGGGGGGCCTTGGCAATCAGCCCCAGCATTTT
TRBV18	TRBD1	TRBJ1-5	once	CASSPSGTGVQPQHF	TGTGCCAGCTCACCCTCCGGGACAGGGGTTCAGCCCCAGCATTTT
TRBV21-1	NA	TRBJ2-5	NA	CASSKPTSEGETQYF	TGTGCCAGCAGCAAACCAACTAGCGAAGGGGAGACCCAGTACTTC
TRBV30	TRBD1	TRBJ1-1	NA	CAWSAGGWNTEAFF	TGTGCCTGGAGTGCAGGGGGCTGGAACACTGAAGCTTTCTTT
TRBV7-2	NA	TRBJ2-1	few	CASSFGRLYNEQFF	TGTGCCAGCAGCTTTGGGCGGCTCTACAATGAGCAGTTCTTC
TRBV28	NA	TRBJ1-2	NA	CASSLSRYGYTF	TGTGCCAGCAGTTTATCTCGCTATGGCTACACCTTC
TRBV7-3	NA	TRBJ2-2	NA	CASTLARGTGELFF	TGTGCCAGCACTCTCGCCCGGGGGACCGGGGAGCTGTTTTTT
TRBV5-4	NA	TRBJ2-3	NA	CASSHQGRRGTDTQYF	TGTGCCAGCAGCCATCAGGGTCGAAGGGGCACAGATACGCAGTATTTT
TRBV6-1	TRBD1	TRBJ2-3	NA	CASPAVQGADTQYF	TGTGCCAGCCCCGCTGTTCAGGGGGCGGATACGCAGTATTTT
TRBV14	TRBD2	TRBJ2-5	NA	CASSRPGTSGPGTQYF	TGTGCCAGCAGCCGCCCCGGGACTAGCGGGCCGGGGACCCAGTACTTC
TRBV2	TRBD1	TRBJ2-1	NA	CASSADQTGTHEQFF	TGTGCCAGCAGTGCCGACCAGACAGGGACCCATGAGCAGTTCTTC
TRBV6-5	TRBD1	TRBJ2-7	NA	CVSNRGQGLHEQYF	TGTGTCAGCAACCGGGGACAGGGTCTCCACGAGCAGTACTTC
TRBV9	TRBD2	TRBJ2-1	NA	CASSVGSGGGTYNEQFF	TGTGCCAGCAGCGTAGGTTCTGGGGGAGGGACCTACAATGAGCAGTTCTTC
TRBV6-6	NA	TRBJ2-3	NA	CASRRTGISTDTQYF	TGTGCCAGCAGGAGAACAGGAATTAGCACAGATACGCAGTATTTT
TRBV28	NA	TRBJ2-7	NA	CASSLAQDYEQYF	TGTGCCAGCAGTTTAGCGCAGGACTACGAGCAGTACTTC
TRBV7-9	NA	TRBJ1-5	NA	CASSLMGGNQPQHF	TGTGCCAGCAGCTTAATGGGTGGCAATCAGCCCCAGCATTTT